This TCR beta chain was identified during a study of control samples from healthy donors and cancer patients. Clones were read by immunoSEQ multiplex PCR, and TCRdb kept only the in-frame ones, dropping some. The table has around 120,000 clones, 88% seen once; the top ten hold approximately 2.3%. The germline V gene encodes CDR1 MNHEY and CDR2 SVGAGI. V was trimmed by 3 bases and J by 0 bases, leaving 10 bases between them. This CDR3 region has 15 residues. The TCR sequence derives from an older woman in good health. Material for sequencing was blood. The V call is TRBV6-5, the J call TRBJ2-3; possible D gene TRBD2, 6 bases. In DNA form, the CDR3 reads TGTGCCAGCAGTTATACGGGGACTAGCACAGATACGCAGTATTTT. Residues: CASSYTGTSTDTQYF.